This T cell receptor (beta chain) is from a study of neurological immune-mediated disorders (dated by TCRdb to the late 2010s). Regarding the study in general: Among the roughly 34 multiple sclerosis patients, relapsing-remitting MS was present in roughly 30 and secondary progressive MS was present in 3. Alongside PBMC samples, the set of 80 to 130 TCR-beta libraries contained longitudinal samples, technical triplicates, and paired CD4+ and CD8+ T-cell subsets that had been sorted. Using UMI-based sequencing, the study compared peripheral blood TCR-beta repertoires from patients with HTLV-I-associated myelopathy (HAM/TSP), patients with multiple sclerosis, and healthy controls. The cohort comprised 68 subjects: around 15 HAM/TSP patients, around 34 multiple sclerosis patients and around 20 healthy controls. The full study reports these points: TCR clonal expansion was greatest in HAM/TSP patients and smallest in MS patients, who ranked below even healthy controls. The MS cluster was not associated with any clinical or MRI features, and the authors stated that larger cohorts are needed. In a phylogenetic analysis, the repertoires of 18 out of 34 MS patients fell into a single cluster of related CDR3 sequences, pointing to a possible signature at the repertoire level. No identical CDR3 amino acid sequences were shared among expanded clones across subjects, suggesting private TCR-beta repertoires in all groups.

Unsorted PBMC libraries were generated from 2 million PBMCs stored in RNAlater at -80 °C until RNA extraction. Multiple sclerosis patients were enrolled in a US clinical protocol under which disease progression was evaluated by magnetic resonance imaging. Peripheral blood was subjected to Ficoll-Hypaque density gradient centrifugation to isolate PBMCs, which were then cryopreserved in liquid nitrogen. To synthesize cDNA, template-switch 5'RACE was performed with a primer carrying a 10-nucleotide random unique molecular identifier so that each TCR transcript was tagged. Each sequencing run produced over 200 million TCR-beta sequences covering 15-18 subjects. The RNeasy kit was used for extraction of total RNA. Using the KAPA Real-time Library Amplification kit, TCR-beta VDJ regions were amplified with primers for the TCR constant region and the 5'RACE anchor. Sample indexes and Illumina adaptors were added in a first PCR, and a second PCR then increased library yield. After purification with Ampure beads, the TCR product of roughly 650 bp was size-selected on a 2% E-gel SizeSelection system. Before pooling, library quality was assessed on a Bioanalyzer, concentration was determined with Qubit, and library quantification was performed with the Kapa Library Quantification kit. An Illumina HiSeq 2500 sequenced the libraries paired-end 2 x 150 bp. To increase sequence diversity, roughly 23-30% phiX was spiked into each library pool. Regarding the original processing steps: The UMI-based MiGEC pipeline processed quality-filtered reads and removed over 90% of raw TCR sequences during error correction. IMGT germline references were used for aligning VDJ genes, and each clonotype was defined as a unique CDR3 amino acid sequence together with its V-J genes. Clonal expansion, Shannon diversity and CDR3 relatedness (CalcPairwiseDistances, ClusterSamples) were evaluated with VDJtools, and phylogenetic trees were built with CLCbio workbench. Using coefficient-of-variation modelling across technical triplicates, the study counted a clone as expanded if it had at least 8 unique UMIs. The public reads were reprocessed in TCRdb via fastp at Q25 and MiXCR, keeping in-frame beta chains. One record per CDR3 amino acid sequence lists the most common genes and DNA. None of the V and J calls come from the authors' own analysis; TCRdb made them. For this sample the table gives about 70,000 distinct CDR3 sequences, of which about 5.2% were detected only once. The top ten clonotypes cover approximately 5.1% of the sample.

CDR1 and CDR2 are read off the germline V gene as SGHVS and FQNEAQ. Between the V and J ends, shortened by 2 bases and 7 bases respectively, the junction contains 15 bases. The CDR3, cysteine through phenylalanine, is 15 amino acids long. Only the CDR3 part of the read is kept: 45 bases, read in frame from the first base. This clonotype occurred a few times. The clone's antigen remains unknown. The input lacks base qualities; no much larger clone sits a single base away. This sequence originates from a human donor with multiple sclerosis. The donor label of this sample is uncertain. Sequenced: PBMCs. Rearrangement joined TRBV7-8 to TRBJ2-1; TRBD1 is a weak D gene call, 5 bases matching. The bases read TGTGCCAGCAGCTTAAAATTCCAGGGTGGGAATGAGCAGTTCTTC. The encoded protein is CASSLKFQGGNEQFF.